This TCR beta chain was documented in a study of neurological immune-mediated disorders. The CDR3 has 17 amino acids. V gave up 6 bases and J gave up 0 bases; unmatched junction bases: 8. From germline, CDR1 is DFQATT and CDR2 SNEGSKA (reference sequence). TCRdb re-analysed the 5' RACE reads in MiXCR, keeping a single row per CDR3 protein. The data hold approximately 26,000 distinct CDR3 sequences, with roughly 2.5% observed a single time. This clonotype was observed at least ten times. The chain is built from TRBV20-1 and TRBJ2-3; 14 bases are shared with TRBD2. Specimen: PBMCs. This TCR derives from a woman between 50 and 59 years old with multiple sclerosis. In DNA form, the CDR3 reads TGCAGTGCCTCGAGGACTAGCGGGAGGCCTAGCACAGATACGCAGTATTTT. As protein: CSASRTSGRPSTDTQYF.